This TCR beta chain was recovered during a study of T cell changes during pregnancy in multiple sclerosis. Sequenced by immunoSEQ multiplex PCR; TCRdb stores in-frame clones only, minus some. The sample holds 75,000 to 90,000 clones; roughly nine tenths are singletons and the top ten take roughly 4%. The germline CDR1 and CDR2 sequences are SGHTA and FQGNSA. J lost 8 bases, V lost 3 bases, and 9 bases had no gene match. The CDR3 length is 15 residues. The rearrangement joins TRBV7-2 to TRBJ2-1, with 8 bases fitting TRBD2. The receptor's source is a female donor in good health, serving as a control in a pregnancy study. Some clones in this sample may be carry-over from other donors' samples. Sequences were derived from PBMCs, sampled in the first trimester of pregnancy. CDR3 loop: CASSFQLAEGDEQFF. The CDR3 DNA reads as TGTGCCAGCAGCTTCCAACTAGCGGAAGGAGATGAGCAGTTCTTC.